This TCR beta chain stems from a study of blood T cell repertoires in COVID-19. Using immunoSEQ multiplex PCR, the repertoire was profiled, and TCRdb retains in-frame clones only, with some absent. The repertoire holds roughly 250,000 clones, with about 93% as singletons. Looked up from germline, CDR1 is SNHLY and CDR2 is FYNNEI. This CDR3 is 14 amino acids long. V was cut by 3 bases and J by 5 bases, with 13 bases left in between. The chain has TRBV2 and TRBJ1-1; tentatively, D is TRBD1 (6 bases). The clonotype was recovered from a woman between 18 and 30 years old who had recovered from COVID-19. The sequencing input was PBMCs or T cells enriched from blood (not recorded which). The CDR3 coding sequence is TGTGCCAGCAGTGACTGGGGGGGCGCGACTGAAGCTTTCTTT. The encoded protein is CASSDWGGATEAFF. The entire variable domain, with the rest obtained from reference TRBV2 and TRBJ1-1, is as follows: EPEVTQTPSHQVTQMGQEVILRCVPISNHLYFYWYRQILGQKVEFLVSFYNNEISEKSEIFDDQFSVERPDGSNFTLKIRSTKLEDSAMYFCASSDWGGATEAFFGQGTRLTVV.